What follows are 21 T cell receptor beta chains derived from one specimen sequenced in a study of long-term antiretroviral therapy in people with HIV. Survey level was the resolution at which the v3.0 immunoSEQ assay ran. Sequencing used immunoSEQ multiplex PCR; TCRdb keeps in-frame clones, though not all of them. This sample carries about 19,000 clones, roughly 86% of them seen once, and the ten largest clones take 8% to 11%. The sequences come from unsorted PBMCs, collected 0.5 years after starting antiretroviral therapy. The receptors here all came from a man aged 40-55 years with HIV.

The chain employs TRBV2 and TRBJ1-5; 10 bases are a match to TRBD1. The J segment lost 4 bases and the V segment lost 7 bases, leaving 1 base of the junction unmatched. The CDR3 extends over 13 amino acids. Germline V gives CDR1 SNHLY, CDR2 FYNNEI. CDR3 DNA sequence: TGTGCCAGCAAGGGACAGGGGAATCAGCCCCAGCATTTT. As protein: CASKGQGNQPQHF.

The genes are TRBV7-9 and TRBJ1-6; D not certain. Trimming took off 5 bases at V and 10 bases at J, with 12 bases between the two ends. The germline V gene has CDR1 SEHNR and CDR2 FQNEAQ (reference sequence). CDR3 length equals 13 residues. The CDR3 coding sequence is TGTGCCAGCAGCGGATGGGGATACTCACCCCTCCACTTT. Protein product: CASSGWGYSPLHF.

The V gene is TRBV19, the J gene TRBJ2-3; possible D gene TRBD1, 5 bases. Germline V lookup: CDR1 LNHDA, CDR2 SQIVND (reference sequence). The CDR3 loop spans 16 amino acids. The V end was cut by 5 bases, the J end by 1 base, with 16 bases between. CDR3: CASSPTPLQGTDTQYF. In nucleotides, the CDR3 is TGTGCCAGTAGTCCGACCCCCCTACAGGGCACAGATACGCAGTATTTT.

The chain joins TRBV29-1 to TRBJ2-3; a weak D match, TRBD1 (6 bases). The CDR3 is made up of 14 amino acids. V lost 1 base and J 0 bases, leaving 8 bases between the germline ends. Germline V gene data show CDR1 as SQVTM and CDR2 as ANQGSEA. This CDR3 is CSVEGTESTDTQYF. CDR3 coding DNA: TGCAGCGTTGAAGGGACAGAGAGCACAGATACGCAGTATTTT.

V and J are TRBV18 and TRBJ2-1, with no clear D. CDR1 and CDR2 (germline): KGHSH, LQKENI. The ends were cut back, 0 bases at V and 6 bases at J, with 12 bases in the middle. This CDR3 is built from 15 residues. The CDR3 is CASSPPKGMGNEQFF. DNA for the CDR3: TGTGCCAGCTCACCACCGAAGGGCATGGGCAATGAGCAGTTCTTC.

The V gene is TRBV7-2, the J gene TRBJ2-7; 10 nucleotides align to TRBD2. The CDR3 loop spans 15 amino acids. The V segment lost 5 bases and the J segment 3 bases; nucleotides outside the gene matches: 7. Per germline, CDR1 SGHTA and CDR2 FQGNSA. The CDR3 nucleotides are TGTGCCAGCAGCGTAGGAGGGACTAGCGTCTACGAGCAGTACTTC. Its protein is CASSVGGTSVYEQYF.

This chain uses TRBV7-3 with TRBJ2-3; TRBD2 matches at 11 bases. The V gene end was trimmed by 6 bases and the J gene end by 3 bases; junction bases not matched to a gene: 11. This CDR3 spans 17 amino acids. In germline, CDR1 is SGHTA, CDR2 FQGTGA. CDR3 loop: CASSPTPLAGVTDTQYF. The CDR3 nucleotides read TGTGCCAGCAGTCCGACCCCACTAGCGGGAGTAACAGATACGCAGTATTTT.

The chain carries TRBV2 and TRBJ2-3; weak D call: TRBD2 (6 bases). V was clipped by 8 bases and J by 2 bases, with 14 bases between them. The CDR3 contains 14 residues. Germline V gene data show CDR1 as SNHLY and CDR2 as FYNNEI. In DNA, the CDR3 is TGTGCCAGCCCTTTGGGACTTACCACAGATACGCAGTATTTT. Its translation is CASPLGLTTDTQYF.

The rearrangement links TRBV29-1 to TRBJ1-2; the match to TRBD1 covers 9 bases. Germline lookup yields CDR1 SQVTM and CDR2 ANQGSEA. This CDR3 has 12 amino acids. J was trimmed by 7 bases and V by 4 bases; bases with no gene match: 4. The CDR3 loop is CSVVGTGFGYTF. CDR3 nucleotide sequence: TGCAGCGTTGTAGGGACAGGGTTTGGCTACACCTTC. Variable domain in full (rest from reference TRBV29-1 and TRBJ1-2): SAVISQKPSRDICQRGTSLTIQCQVDSQVTMMFWYRQQPGQSLTLIATANQGSEATYESGFVIDKFPISRPNLTFSTLTVSNMSPEDSSIYLCSVVGTGFGYTFGSGTRLTVV.

The chain recombines TRBV5-4 with TRBJ2-7; 7 nucleotides match TRBD2. The CDR3 contains 14 residues. V shed 4 bases, J shed 2 bases, and the junction held 6 bases outside the gene matches. CDR1 is SGHNT, CDR2 YYREEE, per germline (reference sequence). The CDR3 nucleotides read TGTGCCAGCAGCCCCTGGGGGGGGGCCTACGAGCAGTACTTC. This translates into CASSPWGGAYEQYF.

The chain joins TRBV14 to TRBJ2-3; 8 bases are a match to TRBD1. The V and J ends lost 1 base and 2 bases, in that order; junction bases with no gene match: 5. Per the germline V gene, CDR1 is SGHDN and CDR2 is FVKESK. CDR3 size: 16 residues. CDR3 sequence reads: CASSQGQGSYTDTQYF. CDR3 nucleotide sequence: TGTGCCAGCAGCCAAGGACAGGGGAGCTACACAGATACGCAGTATTTT.

The chain joins TRBV6-1 to TRBJ1-2, with a tentative D call TRBD1 (6 bases). The V and J ends lost 10 bases and 4 bases respectively, with 19 bases between them. This CDR3 is built from 14 residues. The germline V gene encodes CDR1 MNHNS and CDR2 SASEGT. CDR3 bases: TGTGCCAACTCCCCGACAGGTTTTAGCTATGGCTACACCTTC. Translation: CANSPTGFSYGYTF.

In this sample, this clone turned up a few times. This chain joins TRBV28 and TRBJ2-2; D is uncertain. Germline CDR1 reads MDHEN; CDR2 reads SYDVKM. Trimming left V 1 base short and J 5 bases short, with 14 bases between. This CDR3 region has 16 residues. In DNA, the CDR3 is TGTGCCAGCAGTTTATTCCTAGGGTTTGGGACCGGGGAGCTGTTTTTT. Translating it yields CASSLFLGFGTGELFF. Full variable domain (missing parts from reference TRBV28 and TRBJ2-2): DVKVTQSSRYLVKRTGEKVFLECVQDMDHENMFWYRQDPGLGLRLIYFSYDVKMKEKGDIPEGYSVSREKKERFSLILESASTNQTSMYLCASSLFLGFGTGELFFGEGSRLTVL.

CDR3 sequence reads: CASSLGTGSGNTIYF. The CDR3 bases are TGTGCCAGCAGCTTAGGCACAGGCTCTGGAAACACCATATATTTT. The V and J genes are TRBV7-9 and TRBJ1-3; a possible D gene is TRBD1 (5 bases). Germline CDR1 reads SEHNR; CDR2 reads FQNEAQ (reference sequence). V was clipped by 1 base and J by 0 bases, with 7 bases between them. This CDR3 has 15 residues.

The chain links TRBV7-2 to TRBJ2-7; D remains unclear. Trimming cost V 1 base and J 2 bases, with 3 bases left between them. Germline V gene lookup returns CDR1 SGHTA and CDR2 FQGNSA. The CDR3 is 12 residues long. CDR3 loop: CASSLVAYEQYF. CDR3 nucleotide sequence: TGTGCCAGCAGCTTAGTAGCCTACGAGCAGTACTTC.

This rearrangement joins TRBV7-9 to TRBJ2-1, with a possible D match to TRBD2 (5 bases). CDR3 length equals 16 residues. Germline CDR1 reads SEHNR; CDR2 reads FQNEAQ (reference sequence). V shed 1 base and J shed 4 bases, with 14 bases lying between them. The CDR3 is CASSLGWTDRYNEQFF. The CDR3 nucleotides read TGTGCCAGCAGCTTAGGCTGGACTGATCGATACAATGAGCAGTTCTTC.

This chain uses TRBV4-1 with TRBJ1-6; D gene uncertain. Trimming pared 5 bases from V and 0 bases from J, leaving 20 bases between. Germline CDR1 reads MGHRA; CDR2 reads YSYEKL. The CDR3 runs to 19 residues. CDR3 sequence (DNA): TGCGCCAGCAGCTCCGAAGGTGAAAATGGGAGCTCCTATAATTCACCCCTCCACTTT. Its protein is CASSSEGENGSSYNSPLHF.

V and J are TRBV2 and TRBJ2-3, with 14 bases matching TRBD2. From germline, CDR1 is SNHLY and CDR2 FYNNEI. Trimming took 4 bases from V and 2 from J; bases not matched to a gene: 5. This CDR3 is 17 amino acids long. CDR3 bases: TGTGCCAGCAGTGCGGGACTAGCGGGGGTCTACACAGATACGCAGTATTTT. Encoded protein: CASSAGLAGVYTDTQYF.

This clone was observed a handful of times. This chain links TRBV7-8 with TRBJ2-7; the D gene is possibly TRBD2 (7 bases). This CDR3 comprises 16 residues. CDR1 SGHVS and CDR2 FQNEAQ come from the germline V gene. V dropped 3 bases and J dropped 1 base, with 16 bases sitting between them. CDR3 DNA sequence: TGTGCCAGCAGCTTCCCGGCGGGGGCGCCTTCCTACGAGCAGTACTTC. Its translation is CASSFPAGAPSYEQYF.

The chain is built from TRBV19 and TRBJ2-3; no firm D call. CDR1 is LNHDA and CDR2 is SQIVND in the germline V gene (reference sequence). Trimming took off 4 bases at V and 4 bases at J, with 12 bases between the two ends. This CDR3 has 14 amino acids. The CDR3 loop is CASSTVGFADTQYF. The CDR3 DNA reads as TGTGCCAGTAGTACTGTCGGGTTCGCAGATACGCAGTATTTT.

This chain links TRBV6-1 with TRBJ1-5; D remains unclear. The CDR3 extends over 14 amino acids. Germline CDR1 reads MNHNS; CDR2 reads SASEGT. V lost 7 bases to trimming and J lost 0 bases, with 10 bases between them. In DNA, the CDR3 is TGTGCCAGCAACAGAGTCGATAGCAATCAGCCCCAGCATTTT. It specifies CASNRVDSNQPQHF.